This T cell receptor (beta chain) was found in a study of precursors of human CD4 cytotoxic T cells (dated by TCRdb to 2017 to 2018). For the study in its entirety: CD4+ memory subsets from more than 13 donors in total were covered by the bulk TCR-seq analysis. TCR-seq analysis of more than 13 donors yielded TCRalpha and TCRbeta chain sequences (table S7). The research as a whole found: Compared with TCM and TEM subsets, the IL-7Rhigh and IL-7R- TEMRA subsets had more restricted TCR repertoires, with lower diversity and more expanded clonotypes. Only 13 of the 14 donors were included in some bulk TCR-seq comparisons, suggesting that not every subset was available for every donor. The authors noted that a human observational design cannot definitively establish the direction of differentiation between precursor and effector cells. Expanded effector clonotypes made up a larger fraction of IL-7Rhigh TEMRA clonotypes than of TEM or TCM clonotypes.

From its cysteine to its phenylalanine, the CDR3 spans 16 amino acids. The DNA shown is the 48-base CDR3, in frame from base 1. From a lookup of the germline V gene, CDR1 and CDR2 are SGHDT and YYEEEE. These reads were obtained on an Illumina MiSeq. Under the source paper's analysis protocol: Repertoire diversity was measured with the Shannon-Wiener index computed in VDJtools. A TCRbeta clonotype was considered expanded if its clonotype frequency was 3 or more. The public sequencing data were trimmed at Q25 with fastp and processed into clonotypes with MiXCR by TCRdb, which kept only in-frame beta chains. Entries that share a CDR3 protein sequence are merged under the most common genes and DNA. The V and J calls were not made by the authors but by TCRdb's processing. Here the sample has 750 or so distinct CDR3 sequences; roughly 13% occur a single time. 7% to 7.5% of the sample comes from the top ten.

To test whether a precursor-effector relationship exists among CD4 cytotoxic T cells, bulk UMI-based TCR sequencing was run on four sorted CD4+ memory subsets: TCM, TEM, IL-7Rhigh TEMRA, and IL-7R- TEMRA. The cells came from peripheral blood mononuclear cells that had been isolated from human blood. This clonotype was found once. Its target antigen remains unknown. Germline is not matched at one junction end, which may reflect a read error. The chain was built from TRBV5-6 and TRBJ2-3, and 12 junction bases match TRBD2. This sequence was found in a human donor in good health. The sample comprised memory CD4+ T cells from blood (PBMCs). Here is the DNA: TGTGCCAGCAGCTTACGACTAGCGGGAGCGGCAGATGCGCAGTATTTT. Its translation reads: CASSLRLAGAADAQYF.